This T cell receptor beta chain comes out of a study of cytomegalovirus exposure and HLA in healthy donors. Study as a whole: A previous analysis identified 117 million unique TCR beta sequences derived from roughly 180 million T cells.

60 Vbeta and 13 Jbeta primers were used in PCR. TCRdb's table, derived via immunoSEQ multiplex PCR, lists solely in-frame clones and lacks some. The sample carries fewer than 200,000 clones, about three quarters recorded once. This CDR3 has 15 amino acids. Germline CDR1 is LGHNA and CDR2 is YSLEER. This clone has a handful of counts. The antigen is unknown. A junction boundary mismatches the germline segment, possibly from a read error. Findings and limits, study-wide: In an earlier analysis, most TCR beta V segments were productive about 87% or about 30% of the time. Cytomegalovirus-associated TCR beta chains were listed, numbering some 180. Researchers left out some V segments, among them TRBV6-2 and TRBV6-3, as indistinguishable.

The rearrangement uses TRBV4-3 and TRBJ2-6; possibly TRBD1 for D (5 bases). This TCR came from a female donor in good health and CMV-seronegative. Sequenced: PBMCs. The CDR3 DNA sequence: TGCGCCAGCAGCCAAGAACACTCTGGGGCCAACGGCCTGACTTTC. It specifies CASSQEHSGANGLTF.